A single sample gave rise to the 25 T cell receptor beta chains below, sequenced in a study of T cells in Graves' hyperthyroidism and ophthalmopathy. TCR beta CDR3 region amplification was performed from RNA transcripts. TCR CDR3 regions were first amplified by RT-PCR with HTBI primers. TCRdb processed the multiplex PCR reads anew with MiXCR; each CDR3 protein has one entry. The sample lists fewer than 300,000 distinct CDR3 sequences, 13% to 15% occurring once. Sequencing input: blood. These TCRs come from a woman aged 50 to 60 with Graves' hyperthyroidism that later progressed to Graves' ophthalmopathy.

This clonotype was recorded at least ten times. The chain has TRBV5-1 and TRBJ1-1; D not certain. Germline CDR1 SGHRS, CDR2 YFSETQ. CDR3 length: 13 amino acids. Trimming removed 4 bases at V and 0 bases at J, with 7 bases between. The CDR3 protein is CASSQTLNTEAFF. CDR3 sequence (DNA): TGCGCCAGCAGCCAGACATTGAACACTGAAGCTTTCTTT.

This chain links TRBV20-1 with TRBJ2-1, with D perhaps assigned TRBD1 or TRBD2 (5 bases each). The CDR3 length is 15 residues. Trimming removed 0 bases at V and 7 bases at J, with 16 bases between. Germline assignment: CDR1 DFQATT and CDR2 SNEGSKA (reference sequence). The CDR3 is CSARDRVQGGNEQFF. As DNA, the CDR3 is TGCAGTGCTAGAGATCGAGTCCAGGGCGGGAATGAGCAGTTCTTC.

This clonotype has ten or more counts. This chain uses TRBV7-9 with TRBJ2-1; 14 nucleotides line up with TRBD2. Trimming took 5 bases from V and 5 from J; bases not matched to a gene: 11. CDR3 size: 18 residues. In germline, CDR1 is SEHNR, CDR2 FQNEAQ (reference sequence). CDR3 protein: CASSLPRLAGGPNNEQFF. DNA of the CDR3: TGTGCCAGCAGCCTACCGCGACTAGCGGGAGGGCCGAACAATGAGCAGTTCTTC.

In its sample, this clonotype was seen many times. This chain connects TRBV20-1 to TRBJ2-3; 14 positions agree with TRBD2. V lost 0 bases and J lost 6; bases outside the gene matches: 5. In germline, CDR1 is DFQATT, CDR2 SNEGSKA (reference sequence). The CDR3 is 16 residues long. CDR3 sequence: CSARDPWTSGRDTQYF. Here the CDR3 DNA reads TGCAGTGCTAGAGATCCATGGACTAGCGGGAGGGATACGCAGTATTTT.

The chain employs TRBV27 and TRBJ1-5; 7 positions agree with TRBD1. Trimming cost V 0 bases and J 6 bases; bases outside gene matches: 5. This CDR3 has 15 residues. The germline V gene encodes CDR1 MNHEY and CDR2 SMNVEV (reference sequence). The CDR3 spells CASSLSIQGGQPQHF. DNA of the CDR3: TGTGCCAGCAGTTTATCGATTCAGGGGGGTCAGCCCCAGCATTTT.

This clonotype occurred many times. This sequence joins TRBV2 and TRBJ2-7, with 7 positions matching TRBD1. The CDR3 sequence is 14 residues long. The V gene end was trimmed by 2 bases and the J gene end by 4 bases; junction bases not matched to a gene: 5. Germline V gene data show CDR1 as SNHLY and CDR2 as FYNNEI. The CDR3 DNA reads TGTGCCAGCAGTGAACCTAGGGGGCATTACGAGCAGTACTTC. Translating gives CASSEPRGHYEQYF.

The CDR3 sequence is CASSLGAGLVTDTQYF. The CDR3 DNA reads as TGCGCCAGCAGCCTCGGAGCGGGCCTAGTCACAGATACGCAGTATTTT. J is TRBJ2-3 and V is TRBV4-1; D is possibly TRBD2 (6 bases). The CDR3 is 16 residues long. From germline, CDR1 is MGHRA and CDR2 YSYEKL. V was clipped by 4 bases and J by 2 bases, with 16 bases between them.

This clonotype was observed at least ten times. The V gene is TRBV20-1, the J gene TRBJ2-7; D might be TRBD1 (5 bases). V lost 3 bases and J 4 bases, leaving 16 bases between the germline ends. CDR1 and CDR2 from the germline V gene are DFQATT and SNEGSKA (reference sequence). The CDR3 has 14 amino acids. The CDR3, as DNA: TGCAGTGCTAGTGGGGCAGGAAAGGCGTACGAGCAGTACTTC. Its translation is CSASGAGKAYEQYF.

This clonotype was found many times. The V gene is TRBV5-1, the J gene TRBJ2-7; D is possibly TRBD2 (6 bases). There are 17 residues in the CDR3. Trimming removed 3 bases from V and 2 bases from J, with 21 bases in between. In germline, CDR1 is SGHRS, CDR2 YFSETQ. CDR3 DNA: TGCGCCAGCAGCTCCCCAACGGCGGGAATCGCTCCCTACGAGCAGTACTTC. It translates to CASSSPTAGIAPYEQYF.

Written as DNA, the CDR3 is TGTGCCAGCAGTTTAACGTTGGGGGGCTACACCTTC. Its protein product is CASSLTLGGYTF. The gene calls are TRBV3-1 and TRBJ1-2; no reliable D call. This CDR3 has 12 residues. Trimming pared 6 bases from V and 8 bases from J, leaving 13 bases between. Germline V gene lookup returns CDR1 LGHDT and CDR2 YNNKEL (reference sequence).

This clonotype appeared many times. The chain combines TRBV6-1 with TRBJ2-5; tentative D call: TRBD2 (5 bases). From germline, CDR1 is MNHNS and CDR2 SASEGT. V was shortened by 4 bases and J by 1 base, with 10 bases between the two germline ends. This CDR3 is 14 amino acids long. CDR3: CASSVRRGQETQYF. Here the CDR3 DNA reads TGTGCCAGCAGTGTGAGACGGGGCCAAGAGACCCAGTACTTC.

Many counts were recorded for this clonotype. The V call is TRBV11-2, the J call TRBJ1-1; 7 nucleotides align to TRBD1. Germline assignment: CDR1 SGHAT and CDR2 FQNNGV. V shed 1 base, J shed 4 bases, and the junction held 9 bases outside the gene matches. The CDR3 has 16 amino acids. This CDR3 is CASSLGDSGWSTEAFF. The CDR3 nucleotides read TGTGCCAGCAGCTTAGGGGACAGCGGTTGGAGCACTGAAGCTTTCTTT.

In regard to this clonotype: The conserved final phenylalanine or tryptophan is absent from the CDR3, which likely points to a read error. CDR3 DNA: TGTGCCACCAGTGATCCTGGGACAGATCTTCAAGAGACCCAGTACTGC. It encodes CATSDPGTDLQETQYC. This chain joins TRBV24-1 and TRBJ2-5; 7 bases match TRBD1. The trim removed 3 bases at V and 2 bases at J, leaving 8 bases unmatched. CDR1 and CDR2 from the germline V gene are KGHDR and SFDVKD. This CDR3 spans 16 amino acids.

CDR3 in amino acids: CASSYRPSGSSDTQYF. In DNA, the CDR3 is TGTGCCAGCAGTTACCGGCCTAGCGGGAGCTCAGATACGCAGTATTTT. V is TRBV6-2 or TRBV6-3 and J is TRBJ2-3; 10 nucleotides match TRBD2. The CDR3 covers 16 residues. Germline CDR1 and CDR2: MNHEY and SVGEGT. V trimming: 2 bases; J trimming: 4 bases; junction bases outside the gene matches: 6.

This clonotype was observed a few times. J is TRBJ2-7 and V is TRBV5-5, with 9 bases aligning to TRBD2. The CDR3 is 14 amino acids. Germline CDR1 is SGHKS and CDR2 is YYEKEE (reference sequence). V gave up 4 bases and J gave up 5 bases; unmatched junction bases: 7. The DNA of the CDR3 is TGTGCCAGCAGCCCTGGTAGCGGGAGCCACGAGCAGTACTTC. It encodes CASSPGSGSHEQYF.

The chain couples TRBV30 to TRBJ1-5; D is uncertain. The CDR3 length is 16 residues. Trimming cost V 0 bases and J 9 bases, with 21 bases left between them. CDR1 is GTSNPN and CDR2 is SVGIG in the germline V gene (reference sequence). The CDR3 sequence: CAWSVRKAVNKAPQHF. CDR3 bases: TGTGCCTGGAGTGTGCGTAAGGCAGTCAATAAGGCGCCCCAGCATTTT. Looking up the rest from reference TRBV30 and TRBJ1-5 gives the full variable domain: SQTIHQWPATLVQPVGSPLSLECTVEGTSNPNLYWYRQAAGRGLQLLFYSVGIGQISSEVPQNLSASRPQDRQFILSSKKLLLSDSGFYLCAWSVRKAVNKAPQHFGDGTRLSIL.

This clonotype appeared many times. This chain links TRBV18 with TRBJ2-5, with 9 bases matching TRBD1. V gave up 6 bases and J gave up 5 bases; unmatched junction bases: 7. This CDR3 is built from 14 residues. Germline lookup yields CDR1 KGHSH and CDR2 LQKENI. The CDR3 protein is CASSRDRAWETQYF. The DNA for the CDR3 is TGTGCCAGCTCCCGGGACAGGGCCTGGGAGACCCAGTACTTC.

This clonotype was counted ten times or more. The chain uses TRBV12-3 or TRBV12-4 and TRBJ2-2, with D perhaps given as TRBD1 or TRBD2 (5 bases each). The CDR3 has 13 amino acids. Trimming cost V 6 bases and J 7 bases, with 12 bases left between them. DNA of the CDR3: TGTGCCAGCAGGATGGGGGTTCACGGGGAGCTGTTTTTT. It encodes CASRMGVHGELFF.

The rearrangement uses TRBV20-1 and TRBJ1-2; tentatively, D is TRBD1 (5 bases). Germline V gives CDR1 DFQATT, CDR2 SNEGSKA (reference sequence). Trimming removed 5 bases at V and 4 bases at J, with 23 bases between. The CDR3 sequence is 16 residues long. The CDR3: CSAPRGGTSGSYGYTF. The CDR3 region has the DNA TGCAGTGCTCCGCGGGGAGGGACTAGCGGGAGCTATGGCTACACCTTC.

This clonotype was seen many times. V and J are TRBV15 and TRBJ1-2, with no clear D. V was clipped by 0 bases and J by 4 bases, with 6 bases between them. Germline V gene lookup returns CDR1 LNHNV and CDR2 YYDKDF (reference sequence). CDR3 length equals 13 residues. This chain's CDR3 is CATSRDSRYGYTF. The CDR3, as DNA: TGTGCCACCAGCAGAGACAGCCGCTATGGCTACACCTTC.

At least ten counts were recorded for this clonotype. The V call is TRBV27, the J call TRBJ1-1, with no clear D. This CDR3 contains 14 residues. V was cut by 2 bases and J by 6 bases, with 13 bases left in between. Looked up from germline, CDR1 is MNHEY and CDR2 is SMNVEV (reference sequence). The CDR3 coding sequence is TGTGCCAGCAGTTTAAGGAGGTTAAAGGCTGAAGCTTTCTTT. This encodes CASSLRRLKAEAFF.

This clonotype was seen at least ten times. This sequence joins TRBV6-1 and TRBJ1-1; D is uncertain. Germline V gene data show CDR1 as MNHNS and CDR2 as SASEGT. V dropped 11 bases and J dropped 3 bases, with 16 bases sitting between them. There are 13 residues in the CDR3. CDR3 DNA: TGTGCCGGCTCCCCGCTAAGGGACACTGAAGCTTTCTTT. This sequence encodes CAGSPLRDTEAFF.

This clonotype was seen ten or more times. The chain combines TRBV13 with TRBJ2-3, with 10 nucleotides matching TRBD2. Trimming took 5 bases from V and 4 from J; bases not matched to a gene: 12. The CDR3 is 17 residues long. Germline values: CDR1 PRHDT, CDR2 FYEKMQ (reference sequence). The CDR3 DNA follows: TGTGCCAGCAGCAAGAGGGCTAGCGGGAGTATCGCAGATACGCAGTATTTT. As protein: CASSKRASGSIADTQYF. Full variable domain (outside the CDR3, taken from reference TRBV13 and TRBJ2-3): AAGVIQSPRHLIKEKRETATLKCYPIPRHDTVYWYQQGPGQDPQFLISFYEKMQSDKGSIPDRFSAQQFSDYHSELNMSSLELGDSALYFCASSKRASGSIADTQYFGPGTRLTVL.

This clonotype was observed a few times. The chain couples TRBV5-1 to TRBJ1-6; the D gene is possibly TRBD1 (6 bases). V lost 0 bases to trimming and J lost 8 bases, with 12 bases between them. The germline gives CDR1 SGHRS, CDR2 YFSETQ. There are 15 residues in the CDR3. The CDR3 here is CASSLDWGGDSPLHF. In DNA, the CDR3 is TGCGCCAGCAGCTTGGATTGGGGGGGCGATTCACCCCTCCACTTT.

The CDR3 is CASREPGQGSDTQYF. The CDR3 bases are TGCGCCAGCAGGGAGCCGGGACAGGGGTCAGATACGCAGTATTTT. The gene calls are TRBV4-1 and TRBJ2-3; TRBD1 matches 10 bases. The ends lost 6 bases at V and 4 bases at J; junction bases unmatched: 7. Per the germline V gene, CDR1 is MGHRA and CDR2 is YSYEKL. The CDR3 is 15 amino acids.